Presented here are 14 T cell receptor beta chains from one specimen sequenced in a study of blood T cell repertoires in COVID-19. The assay was immunoSEQ multiplex PCR, and TCRdb's table has in-frame clones only and misses some. The table lists over 450,000 clones, about 88% of them singletons. Sequenced material: peripheral blood. These receptors all stem from a young man with COVID-19, enrolled during active disease.

This chain connects TRBV3-1 (or the pseudogene TRBV3-2) to TRBJ1-5; TRBD1 matches at 8 bases. Germline trimming cut 4 bases from V and 6 bases from J; bases unmatched to any gene: 2. Germline V gene lookup returns CDR1 LGHDT and CDR2 YNNKEL (reference sequence). The CDR3 extends over 13 amino acids. The CDR3 DNA reads as TGTGCCAGCAGCCTACAGGGGGGTCAGCCCCAGCATTTT. This codes for CASSLQGGQPQHF.

The genes are TRBV4-1 and TRBJ2-3, with 11 bases that match TRBD2. The CDR3 has 17 residues. The junction had 7 bases not matched to a gene; V was cut back by 4 bases and J by 1 base. The germline V gene encodes CDR1 MGHRA and CDR2 YSYEKL. The CDR3 sequence: CASSPDGTSGRTDTQYF. In DNA form, the CDR3 reads TGCGCCAGCAGCCCAGACGGGACTAGCGGACGCACAGATACGCAGTATTTT.

V usage is TRBV6-5 and J usage is TRBJ2-2, with TRBD1 matching over 8 bases. The trim removed 4 bases at V and 4 bases at J, leaving 8 bases unmatched. CDR1 is MNHEY and CDR2 is SVGAGI in the germline V gene. The CDR3 has 16 residues. CDR3 sequence (DNA): TGTGCCAGCAGTTTAGAGACAGGGGCGGGCACCGGGGAGCTGTTTTTT. As protein: CASSLETGAGTGELFF.

The J gene is TRBJ1-2, the V gene TRBV5-4, with 7 bases identical to TRBD1. Germline assignment: CDR1 SGHNT and CDR2 YYREEE (reference sequence). This CDR3 is built from 14 residues. Unmatched junction bases numbered 12, after V lost 7 bases and J lost 6 bases. CDR3 bases: TGTGCCAGCGGCCAGGGGGGAGTCTCTGATGGCTACACCTTC. Its translation is CASGQGGVSDGYTF.

The V gene is TRBV5-1, the J gene TRBJ2-2, with 9 bases identical to TRBD2. The CDR3 extends over 15 amino acids. Trimming at V came to 0 bases and at J to 3 bases, leaving 0 bases not matched to a gene. CDR1 SGHRS and CDR2 YFSETQ come from the germline V gene. The CDR3 here is CASSLVAGDTGELFF. The CDR3 region has the DNA TGCGCCAGCAGCTTGGTAGCGGGAGACACCGGGGAGCTGTTTTTT.

This sequence joins TRBV3-1 (or the pseudogene TRBV3-2) and TRBJ1-1; TRBD1 matches 9 bases. The CDR3 runs to 15 residues. V was pared by 3 bases and J by 1 base, with 3 bases of the junction left unmatched. Germline CDR1 is LGHDT and CDR2 is YNNKEL (reference sequence). This CDR3 reads CASSHSGQGNTEAFF. The CDR3 DNA follows: TGTGCCAGCAGCCATTCGGGACAGGGGAACACTGAAGCTTTCTTT.

The V gene is TRBV16, the J gene TRBJ2-1; possibly TRBD1 for D (5 bases). Looked up from germline, CDR1 is KGHSY and CDR2 is FQNENV. Trimming removed 5 bases from V and 5 bases from J, with 16 bases in between. This CDR3 is 15 amino acids long. In DNA form, the CDR3 reads TGTGCCAGCAGCATCGACGGCTTGGGGCACAATGAGCAGTTCTTC. It specifies CASSIDGLGHNEQFF.

The genes are TRBV5-6 and TRBJ1-5; tentative D call: TRBD1 (6 bases). From germline, CDR1 is SGHDT and CDR2 YYEEEE. The CDR3 runs to 14 residues. With 4 bases removed from V and 7 bases from J, the gap between germline ends came to 15 bases. CDR3 bases: TGTGCCAGCAGCCGGGACACTTTTGGCCAGCCCCAGCATTTT. Translation gives CASSRDTFGQPQHF.

This rearrangement joins TRBV5-1 to TRBJ1-2, with a tentative D call TRBD1 (5 bases). The length of the CDR3 is 14 residues. The V end was cut by 0 bases, the J end by 2 bases, with 8 bases between. Germline V gene sequence: CDR1 SGHRS, CDR2 YFSETQ. The CDR3 is CASSLAAGNYGYTF. As DNA, the CDR3 is TGCGCCAGCAGCTTGGCCGCAGGGAACTATGGCTACACCTTC.

V gene TRBV5-1 combines with J gene TRBJ2-2, with 7 bases identical to TRBD1. The CDR3 extends over 16 amino acids. Germline V CDR1 and CDR2: SGHRS, YFSETQ. V dropped 4 bases and J dropped 1; count of bases not matched to a gene: 7. The DNA of the CDR3 is TGCGCCAGCAGCAGGACGCGGACAGGGAACACCGGGGAGCTGTTTTTT. Its protein product is CASSRTRTGNTGELFF.

The V call is TRBV5-1, the J call TRBJ2-1; 10 nucleotides match TRBD2. The CDR3 has 15 amino acids. Germline loops: CDR1 SGHRS, CDR2 YFSETQ. V lost 2 bases, J lost 5 bases, and 4 bases stayed unmatched. Here the CDR3 DNA reads TGCGCCAGCAGCTTCCTAGCGGGAGAGGACAATGAGCAGTTCTTC. Translated, it gives CASSFLAGEDNEQFF.

This clone is a singleton in its sample. This sequence joins TRBV30 and TRBJ2-1; the match to TRBD2 covers 9 bases. Germline V gene lookup returns CDR1 GTSNPN and CDR2 SVGIG (reference sequence). Germline trimming cut 5 bases from V and 6 bases from J; bases unmatched to any gene: 11. The CDR3 has 15 amino acids. In DNA form, the CDR3 reads TGTGCCTGGGGCCAAAAGGGACTAGCCCTCAATGAGCAGTTCTTC. Encoded protein: CAWGQKGLALNEQFF.

The chain joins TRBV10-3 to TRBJ2-5, with a tentative D call TRBD1 (6 bases). CDR1 and CDR2 (germline): ENHRY, SYGVKD. The CDR3 is 14 amino acids. V was clipped by 3 bases and J by 2 bases, with 10 bases between them. CDR3 amino acids: CAISDTGTQETQYF. CDR3 nucleotides: TGTGCCATCAGTGATACGGGGACACAAGAGACCCAGTACTTC.

The chain employs TRBV7-3 and TRBJ2-7; a possible D gene is TRBD1 (5 bases). Trimming pared 3 bases from V and 2 bases from J, leaving 26 bases between. The CDR3 sequence is 19 residues long. Germline V CDR1 and CDR2: SGHTA, FQGTGA. The CDR3 is CASSFQRGSTGPSAYEQYF. As DNA, the CDR3 is TGTGCCAGCAGCTTCCAAAGGGGTTCTACCGGGCCTTCAGCCTACGAGCAGTACTTC. Using reference TRBV7-3 and TRBJ2-7 for the parts outside the CDR3, the full variable domain is GAGVSQTPSNKVTEKGKYVELRCDPISGHTALYWYRQSLGQGPEFLIYFQGTGAADDSGLPNDRFFAVRPEGSVSTLKIQRTERGDSAVYLCASSFQRGSTGPSAYEQYFGPGTRLTVT.